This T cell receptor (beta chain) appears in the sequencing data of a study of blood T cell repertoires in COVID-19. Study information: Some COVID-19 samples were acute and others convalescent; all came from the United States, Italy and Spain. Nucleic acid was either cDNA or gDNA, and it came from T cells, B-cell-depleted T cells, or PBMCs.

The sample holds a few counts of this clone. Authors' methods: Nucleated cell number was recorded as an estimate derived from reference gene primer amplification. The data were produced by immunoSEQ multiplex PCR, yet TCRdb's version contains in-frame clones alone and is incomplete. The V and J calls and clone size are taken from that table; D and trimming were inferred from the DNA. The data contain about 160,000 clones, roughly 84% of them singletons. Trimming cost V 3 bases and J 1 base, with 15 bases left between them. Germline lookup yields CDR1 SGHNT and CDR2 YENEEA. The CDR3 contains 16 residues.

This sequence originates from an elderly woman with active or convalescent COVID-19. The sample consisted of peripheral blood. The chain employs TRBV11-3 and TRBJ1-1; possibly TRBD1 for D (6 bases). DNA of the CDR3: TGTGCCAGCAGCTTGGGATGGACACAGGGGAACACTGAAGCTTTCTTT. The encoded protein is CASSLGWTQGNTEAFF.